This T cell receptor beta chain emerged from a study of T cell responses to AZD1222 COVID-19 vaccine. About the research overall: Pooling of second doses given at about 4 or about 12 weeks was done. Study-wide findings and caveats: Spike as a whole was targeted by vaccine-associated CD4 TCRs, dominant at 160-218 and 743-854.

Assay used: immunoSEQ multiplex PCR; TCRdb lists only in-frame clones, some missing. The sample has roughly 130,000 clones, around 83% seen once. Comment on this clone: Its target is not known.

From germline, CDR1 is WNHNN and CDR2 SYGVQD (reference sequence). The ends were cut back, 11 bases at V and 4 bases at J, with 14 bases in the middle. The CDR3 contains 13 residues. The V and J genes are TRBV10-1 and TRBJ2-2; weak D call: TRBD1 (6 bases). The sample in question was peripheral blood, obtained on day 0 of AZD1222 vaccination. The sequence was obtained from an adult in good health. CDR3 region: CAVRGSSTGELFF. For the CDR3, the DNA is TGCGCCGTCAGGGGATCGAGCACCGGGGAGCTGTTTTTT.